The 32 T cell receptor beta chains listed next were all sequenced from one sample in a study of T cell repertoires in cytomegalovirus infection. The antigens these receptors bind are not known. MiXCR was run by TCRdb on the reads, yielding one entry per CDR3 protein. The data contain tens of thousands of distinct CDR3 sequences, 20% to 25% of them singletons. Source: CD8+ T cells from cultured PBMCs, taken from culture after CMV antigen stimulation. The receptors stem from a human donor in good health (CMV status not recorded). Some clones in this sample may be carry-over from other donors' samples.

In this sample, this clonotype turned up a few times. The chain has TRBV7-9 and TRBJ2-5; 9 positions match TRBD1. This CDR3 is built from 14 residues. The germline V gene has CDR1 SEHNR and CDR2 FQNEAQ (reference sequence). V lost 7 bases to trimming and J lost 5 bases; unmatched junction nucleotides: 8. CDR3 sequence (DNA): TGTGCCAGCATCTGGGACAGGGCTGTGGAGACCCAGTACTTC. Its translation is CASIWDRAVETQYF.

This chain connects TRBV28 to TRBJ1-2; 8 nucleotides align to TRBD1. The CDR3 contains 18 residues. The germline gives CDR1 MDHEN, CDR2 SYDVKM. J gave up 0 bases and V 5 bases, and 14 bases lay outside the gene matches. The CDR3 reads CASSRLTQGAGANYGYTF. The CDR3 DNA follows: TGTGCCAGCAGTCGCCTAACGCAGGGGGCTGGGGCTAACTATGGCTACACCTTC.

The chain's CDR3 is CATSRNRGGGSSYEQYF. The CDR3 DNA sequence: TGTGCCACCAGCAGAAATCGGGGCGGAGGGAGCTCCTACGAGCAGTACTTC. The gene calls are TRBV15 and TRBJ2-7; TRBD2 is a possible D gene (6 bases). Germline values: CDR1 LNHNV, CDR2 YYDKDF (reference sequence). The germline V and J ends were trimmed by 2 bases and 0 bases, with 17 bases remaining between them. The CDR3 consists of 17 residues. Filled out from reference TRBV15 and TRBJ2-7, the complete variable domain reads DAMVIQNPRYQVTQFGKPVTLSCSQTLNHNVMYWYQQKSSQAPKLLFHYYDKDFNNEADTPDNFQSRRPNTSFCFLDIRSPGLGDTAMYLCATSRNRGGGSSYEQYFGPGTRLTVT.

This rearrangement joins TRBV7-2 to TRBJ1-1, with 7 bases fitting TRBD1. Germline lookup yields CDR1 SGHTA and CDR2 FQGNSA. CDR3 size: 16 residues. Unmatched junction bases numbered 8, after V lost 2 bases and J lost 2 bases. CDR3 coding DNA: TGTGCCAGCAGCTTAAAAGGGGGCAGAAGAAACACTGAAGCTTTCTTT. The encoded protein is CASSLKGGRRNTEAFF. The variable domain in full, completed from reference TRBV7-2 and TRBJ1-1, reads GAGVSQSPSNKVTEKGKDVELRCDPISGHTALYWYRQSLGQGLEFLIYFQGNSAPDKSGLPSDRFSAERTGGSVSTLTIQRTQQEDSAVYLCASSLKGGRRNTEAFFGQGTRLTVV.

This clonotype was picked up a small number of times. This chain uses TRBV7-8 with TRBJ2-1; no clear D gene. Trimming left V 2 bases short and J 7 bases short, with 15 bases between. Per germline, CDR1 SGHVS and CDR2 FQNEAQ. The CDR3 spans 15 residues. CDR3 DNA: TGTGCCAGCAGCTTAACCGTGAGCCTGGAAAATGAGCAGTTCTTC. It is translated as CASSLTVSLENEQFF.

This clonotype was counted only a few times. This chain links TRBV27 with TRBJ2-7; no definite D call. Germline CDR1 is MNHEY and CDR2 is SMNVEV (reference sequence). This CDR3 has 15 amino acids. The V gene lost 5 bases and the J gene lost 0 bases, with 14 bases spanning the gap. CDR3 sequence (DNA): TGTGCCAGCAGTCTCATCCCGACACGCTCCTACGAGCAGTACTTC. It codes for CASSLIPTRSYEQYF.

V gene TRBV6-5 combines with J gene TRBJ2-1; D perhaps matches TRBD2 (5 bases). Germline assignment: CDR1 MNHEY and CDR2 SVGAGI. Trimming took off 2 bases at V and 6 bases at J, with 14 bases between the two ends. The CDR3 is 15 residues long. The CDR3 spells CASSYRRDGSNEQFF. As DNA, the CDR3 is TGTGCCAGCAGTTACCGCCGCGATGGGAGCAATGAGCAGTTCTTC.

This clonotype was observed a single time. The V call is TRBV7-2, the J call TRBJ2-7; 9 bases map to TRBD1. Germline CDR1 reads SGHTA; CDR2 reads FQGNSA. The CDR3 extends over 15 amino acids. Germline trimming cut 2 bases from V and 6 bases from J; bases unmatched to any gene: 8. This chain's CDR3 is CASSLRTGEISEQYF. The DNA for the CDR3 is TGTGCCAGCAGCTTAAGGACAGGGGAAATCTCCGAGCAGTACTTC.

The gene calls are TRBV11-2 and TRBJ2-7; TRBD2 might be the D (5 bases). Per germline, CDR1 SGHAT and CDR2 FQNNGV. V was trimmed by 1 base and J by 2 bases, leaving 12 bases between them. The CDR3 is made up of 15 amino acids. The CDR3 is CASSLGFSDTYEQYF. CDR3 bases: TGTGCCAGCAGCTTAGGGTTTAGCGACACCTACGAGCAGTACTTC.

This clonotype has just a few counts. The chain couples TRBV13 to TRBJ1-2, with D possibly matching TRBD1 (6 bases). The CDR3 spans 13 residues. Trimming pared 3 bases from V and 7 bases from J, leaving 12 bases between. Germline CDR1 PRHDT, CDR2 FYEKMQ (reference sequence). The CDR3 DNA reads TGTGCCAGCAGCTTGGGGCAGGGGATTGGCTACACCTTC. This encodes CASSLGQGIGYTF. Combining the CDR3 with reference TRBV13 and TRBJ1-2 gives the whole variable domain AAGVIQSPRHLIKEKRETATLKCYPIPRHDTVYWYQQGPGQDPQFLISFYEKMQSDKGSIPDRFSAQQFSDYHSELNMSSLELGDSALYFCASSLGQGIGYTFGSGTRLTVV.

There are a few counts of this clonotype. A junction boundary mismatches the germline segment, possibly from a read error. The rearrangement joins TRBV7-8 to TRBJ2-1, with 15 bases that match TRBD2. Germline CDR1 is SGHVS and CDR2 is FQNEAQ. CDR3 size: 14 residues. This CDR3 is CAGSSGTSGREQFF. CDR3 coding DNA: TGTGCCGGCAGCTCCGGGACTAGCGGGAGGGAGCAGTTCTTC.

The genes are TRBV7-2 and TRBJ1-1; weak D call: TRBD1 (5 bases). V dropped 5 bases and J dropped 3 bases, with 10 bases sitting between them. CDR1 and CDR2 from the germline V gene are SGHTA and FQGNSA. The CDR3 is 13 residues long. The CDR3 nucleotides are TGTGCCAGCAGCACCCGGGGGTACACTGAAGCTTTCTTT. Translating gives CASSTRGYTEAFF.

This clonotype was detected only a few times. The gene calls are TRBV10-3 and TRBJ2-7, with 8 bases matching TRBD1. Germline V gene lookup returns CDR1 ENHRY and CDR2 SYGVKD. After removal of 3 bases from V and 4 bases from J, the junction contained 5 bases not matched to a gene. The CDR3 sequence is 14 residues long. The CDR3 region has the DNA TGTGCCATCAGTGACAGGGGGCAGACTTACGAGCAGTACTTC. Amino acids: CAISDRGQTYEQYF.

This chain links TRBV12-3 or TRBV12-4 with TRBJ2-7; TRBD1 matches 7 bases. The CDR3 sequence is 14 residues long. J was trimmed by 0 bases and V by 6 bases; bases with no gene match: 5. DNA for the CDR3: TGTGCCAGCAGCCACGGGGACAGCTCCTACGAGCAGTACTTC. Protein product: CASSHGDSSYEQYF.

The chain is built from TRBV23-1 and TRBJ2-2; no clear D. TRBV23-1 is an open reading frame, and its role is uncertain. V was clipped by 0 bases and J by 10 bases, with 9 bases between them. The CDR3 consists of 13 residues. For the CDR3, the DNA is TGCGCCAGCAGTCAATCTGGTACAGAGGAGCTGTTTTTT. This sequence encodes CASSQSGTEELFF.

J is TRBJ2-7 and V is TRBV19; 9 nucleotides agree with TRBD1. This CDR3 contains 15 residues. The V segment lost 5 bases and the J segment 7 bases; nucleotides outside the gene matches: 12. Germline assignment: CDR1 LNHDA and CDR2 SQIVND (reference sequence). CDR3 nucleotides: TGTGCCAGTAGTCCGGACAGGGGTGAGGTGGATGAGCAGTACTTC. Translating gives CASSPDRGEVDEQYF.

The rearrangement uses TRBV7-6 and TRBJ2-1; D not resolved. V was cut by 5 bases and J by 4 bases, with 9 bases left in between. This CDR3 has 13 residues. Germline V lookup: CDR1 SGHVS, CDR2 FNYEAQ. This CDR3 reads CASSPLSYNEQFF. In DNA, the CDR3 is TGTGCCAGCAGCCCCCTTAGTTACAATGAGCAGTTCTTC.

A few counts support this clonotype. The rearrangement links TRBV10-2 to TRBJ2-6; 9 bases fit TRBD1. CDR3 length: 15 residues. The V gene's germline CDR1 is WSHSY and CDR2 SAAADI. V dropped 8 bases and J dropped 1; count of bases not matched to a gene: 3. The DNA of the CDR3 is TGCGCCAGCCACGGGACAGGGTCTGGGGCCAACGTCCTGACTTTC. It translates to CASHGTGSGANVLTF.

This clonotype was recorded a few times. The rearrangement uses TRBV19 and TRBJ1-1, with D unresolved. The CDR3 totals 13 residues. Germline values: CDR1 LNHDA, CDR2 SQIVND (reference sequence). V lost 3 bases, J lost 0 bases, and 5 bases lay in between. The CDR3 region has the DNA TGTGCCAGTAGTATTGGGGTGAACACTGAAGCTTTCTTT. This codes for CASSIGVNTEAFF. Full variable domain (missing parts from reference TRBV19 and TRBJ1-1): DGGITQSPKYLFRKEGQNVTLSCEQNLNHDAMYWYRQDPGQGLRLIYYSQIVNDFQKGDIAEGYSVSREKKESFPLTVTSAQKNPTAFYLCASSIGVNTEAFFGQGTRLTVV.

V is TRBV28 and J is TRBJ2-7; 15 bases line up with TRBD2. This CDR3 has 16 residues. Trimming cost V 4 bases and J 5 bases; bases outside gene matches: 6. CDR1 and CDR2 (germline): MDHEN, SYDVKM. The CDR3 here is CASSSRGLAGGDEQYF. The CDR3, as DNA: TGTGCCAGCAGTTCCAGGGGACTAGCGGGAGGAGACGAGCAGTACTTC.

This chain joins TRBV6-2 or TRBV6-3 and TRBJ2-7; 7 bases map to TRBD2. CDR3 length: 13 amino acids. With V trimmed by 5 bases and J by 5 bases, 6 bases remained unmatched. Germline CDR1 and CDR2: MNHEY and SVGEGT. Here the CDR3 DNA reads TGTGCCAGCAGTCTCGGGAGGATCAACGAGCAGTACTTC. This gives the protein CASSLGRINEQYF.

The table lists this clonotype with many counts. CDR3 amino acids: CASSFRDPNEKLFF. The CDR3 DNA follows: TGTGCCAGCAGTTTCCGGGACCCGAATGAAAAACTGTTTTTT. The V call is TRBV27, the J call TRBJ1-4; D perhaps matches TRBD1 (5 bases). With 3 bases removed from V and 5 bases from J, the gap between germline ends came to 10 bases. This CDR3 comprises 14 residues. CDR1 and CDR2 (germline): MNHEY, SMNVEV (reference sequence). The complete variable domain, with remaining parts taken from reference TRBV27 and TRBJ1-4, reads EAQVTQNPRYLITVTGKKLTVTCSQNMNHEYMSWYRQDPGLGLRQIYYSMNVEVTDKGDVPEGYKVSRKEKRNFPLILESPSPNQTSLYFCASSFRDPNEKLFFGSGTQLSVL.

In this sample, this clonotype turned up a few times. The chain links TRBV20-1 to TRBJ2-7, with TRBD2 matching 7 bases. The CDR3 runs to 15 residues. In germline, CDR1 is DFQATT, CDR2 SNEGSKA (reference sequence). Unmatched junction bases numbered 12, after V lost 3 bases and J lost 4 bases. CDR3 nucleotides: TGCAGTGCTAGGGATTGGCTCCAGGGAGGGTACGAGCAGTACTTC. It codes for CSARDWLQGGYEQYF.

The chain has TRBV28 and TRBJ1-1, with 7 positions matching TRBD1. V trimming: 5 bases; J trimming: 2 bases; junction bases outside the gene matches: 8. The CDR3 totals 15 residues. Germline CDR1 and CDR2: MDHEN and SYDVKM. CDR3 sequence: CASSPPRTGNTEAFF. The CDR3 nucleotides are TGTGCCAGCAGTCCTCCCCGGACAGGAAACACTGAAGCTTTCTTT.

This clonotype has a handful of counts. The rearrangement uses TRBV29-1 and TRBJ2-5; D is ambiguous. V was clipped by 4 bases and J by 7 bases, with 10 bases between them. The CDR3 totals 11 residues. Germline CDR1 and CDR2: SQVTM and ANQGSEA. CDR3 nucleotide sequence: TGCAGCGTTGGGAGCGATTCGACCCAGTACTTC. This translates into CSVGSDSTQYF.

The V gene is TRBV10-3, the J gene TRBJ1-1; D call uncertain. Trimming left V 0 bases short and J 3 bases short, with 8 bases between. Germline V CDR1 and CDR2: ENHRY, SYGVKD. The CDR3 is 14 amino acids. The CDR3: CAISESVRDTEAFF. The CDR3 nucleotides read TGTGCCATCAGTGAGTCGGTCCGGGACACTGAAGCTTTCTTT.

This clonotype turned up a few times. The chain's CDR3 is CASSLTRSSYNEQFF. For the CDR3, the DNA is TGTGCCAGCAGCTTAACGCGGAGCTCCTACAATGAGCAGTTCTTC. This sequence joins TRBV11-2 and TRBJ2-1; D ambiguous. Germline V gene lookup returns CDR1 SGHAT and CDR2 FQNNGV. The length of the CDR3 is 15 residues. V shed 2 bases and J shed 0 bases, with 8 bases lying between them.

This clonotype was counted only a few times. The rearrangement uses TRBV7-6 and TRBJ2-5; D not resolved. This CDR3 is 15 amino acids long. The germline CDR1 and CDR2 sequences are SGHVS and FNYEAQ. V lost 0 bases, J lost 1 base, and 9 bases lay in between. CDR3: CASSLAQDGQETQYF. The DNA for the CDR3 is TGTGCCAGCAGCTTAGCCCAGGACGGCCAAGAGACCCAGTACTTC.

CDR3 DNA sequence: TGTGCCAGTAGCCTATCATATACTAATGGCTACACCTTC. Its protein product is CASSLSYTNGYTF. The chain links TRBV19 to TRBJ1-2; no clear D. The V end lost 6 bases, the J end lost 6 bases, and 14 bases lay between the germline ends. CDR1 and CDR2 from the germline V gene are LNHDA and SQIVND (reference sequence). The CDR3 runs to 13 residues.

V and J are TRBV20-1 and TRBJ2-3; D is unresolved. The ends were cut back, 3 bases at V and 2 bases at J, with 18 bases in the middle. Germline V gene lookup returns CDR1 DFQATT and CDR2 SNEGSKA (reference sequence). This CDR3 region has 16 residues. DNA for the CDR3: TGCAGTGCTAGGTACAGCGAACCATTATACACAGATACGCAGTATTTT. Translated: CSARYSEPLYTDTQYF.

This clonotype showed up just a few times. This rearrangement joins TRBV28 to TRBJ2-5; 9 nucleotides align to TRBD1. The V segment lost 5 bases and the J segment 3 bases; nucleotides outside the gene matches: 4. Germline lookup yields CDR1 MDHEN and CDR2 SYDVKM. CDR3 length: 14 amino acids. CDR3 residues: CASSRTGDEETQYF. DNA for the CDR3: TGTGCCAGCAGTCGGACAGGGGACGAAGAGACCCAGTACTTC.

The chain joins TRBV7-6 to TRBJ2-2, with a weak D call TRBD1 (6 bases). V lost 5 bases and J lost 1, with 11 bases in between. Per germline, CDR1 SGHVS and CDR2 FNYEAQ. The CDR3 extends over 15 amino acids. For the CDR3, the DNA is TGTGCCAGCAGCCTCAGGGGACAGAACACCGGGGAGCTGTTTTTT. Translating gives CASSLRGQNTGELFF.